This passage covers 30 T cell receptor beta chains from one sample sequenced in a study of T cells after yellow fever vaccination. MiXCR was run by TCRdb on the 5' RACE reads, yielding one entry per CDR3 protein. The profile shows roughly 79,000 distinct CDR3 sequences, about 7.3% of them singletons. Sequenced material: CD8+ T cells sorted from PBMCs, taken 10 days after the first yellow fever vaccination. These receptors all come from a man aged 18 to 30 who received the YFV17D yellow fever vaccine.

This clonotype was found a few times. This chain's CDR3 is CASSEAVLARGNTDTQYF. In DNA, the CDR3 is TGTGCCAGCAGTGAAGCCGTACTAGCGCGGGGGAACACAGATACGCAGTATTTT. The chain has TRBV6-1 and TRBJ2-3; TRBD2 agrees at 7 bases. The germline V gene has CDR1 MNHNS and CDR2 SASEGT. V shed 0 bases and J 2 bases; nucleotides not matched to a gene: 11. The CDR3 loop spans 18 amino acids.

This clonotype was seen at least ten times. This chain links TRBV29-1 with TRBJ2-7; 8 nucleotides align to TRBD1. Trimming cost V 5 bases and J 2 bases; bases outside gene matches: 5. The CDR3 covers 13 residues. The germline CDR1 and CDR2 sequences are SQVTM and ANQGSEA. The DNA of the CDR3 is TGCAGCGTTAAAGCGGACAGGGCCTACGAGCAGTACTTC. Its protein is CSVKADRAYEQYF.

This clonotype was picked up a small number of times. The chain has TRBV7-9 and TRBJ2-7; TRBD1 aligns across 8 bases. There are 14 residues in the CDR3. J was trimmed by 4 bases and V by 4 bases; bases with no gene match: 6. Germline V CDR1 and CDR2: SEHNR, FQNEAQ (reference sequence). CDR3 residues: CASSSDRDRYEQYV. CDR3 nucleotides: TGTGCCAGCAGCTCCGACCGGGACAGGTACGAGCAGTACGTC.

Ten or more counts support this clonotype. The V and J genes are TRBV20-1 and TRBJ2-1; 9 bases map to TRBD2. The length of the CDR3 is 17 residues. Per the germline V gene, CDR1 is DFQATT and CDR2 is SNEGSKA (reference sequence). Trimming at V came to 2 bases and at J to 10 bases, leaving 18 bases not matched to a gene. The DNA of the CDR3 is TGCAGTGCTAGAACTGGGGCACCTAGCGGGGATGGAACGGAGCAGTTCTTC. Amino acids: CSARTGAPSGDGTEQFF.

In DNA form, the CDR3 reads TGTGCCAGCAGCTTTGAGTTGATCGGGGGAAGCTATGGCTACACCTTC. This sequence encodes CASSFELIGGSYGYTF. The V gene is TRBV7-2, the J gene TRBJ1-2; D perhaps matches TRBD1 (5 bases). CDR1 SGHTA and CDR2 FQGNSA come from the germline V gene. V lost 3 bases and J 4 bases, leaving 18 bases between the germline ends. The CDR3 loop spans 16 amino acids.

This clonotype was counted many times. This chain joins TRBV12-3 or TRBV12-4 and TRBJ2-4; perhaps TRBD2 as D (5 bases). The CDR3 runs 12 residues. Trimming removed 7 bases at V and 8 bases at J, with 12 bases between. DNA for the CDR3: TGTGCCAGCACCCTGGACTTAGACATTCAGTACTTC. This gives the protein CASTLDLDIQYF.

This clonotype was counted ten times or more. This sequence joins TRBV27 and TRBJ1-1, with 7 bases fitting TRBD1. The CDR3 runs to 15 residues. The ends lost 6 bases at V and 4 bases at J; junction bases unmatched: 11. Germline V gives CDR1 MNHEY, CDR2 SMNVEV (reference sequence). In DNA form, the CDR3 reads TGTGCCAGCAGACTAACAGGGGCGGGGGGCACTGAAGCTTTCTTT. This encodes CASRLTGAGGTEAFF.

The table lists this clonotype with many counts. The chain combines TRBV4-3 with TRBJ1-5, with D perhaps matching TRBD1 (5 bases). With 1 base removed from V and 1 base from J, the gap between germline ends came to 11 bases. Germline CDR1 is LGHNA and CDR2 is YSLEER. There are 16 residues in the CDR3. The CDR3: CASSQARGVSNQPQHF. The DNA for the CDR3 is TGCGCCAGCAGCCAAGCCCGGGGGGTAAGCAATCAGCCCCAGCATTTT.

Ten or more counts support this clonotype. The chain joins TRBV12-3 or TRBV12-4 to TRBJ2-3, with D possibly matching TRBD1 (6 bases). The V end lost 4 bases, the J end lost 5 bases, and 10 bases lay between the germline ends. The CDR3 is 13 residues long. CDR3 in amino acids: CASSSGQLDTQYF. The CDR3 DNA is TGTGCCAGCAGTTCAGGACAGCTAGATACGCAGTATTTT.

This clonotype turned up a few times. The V call is TRBV6-1, the J call TRBJ2-7, with 7 bases matching TRBD2. The germline gives CDR1 MNHNS, CDR2 SASEGT. Unmatched junction bases numbered 5, after V lost 6 bases and J lost 0 bases. The CDR3 length is 14 residues. The CDR3 DNA reads as TGTGCCAGCAGAGAGCGGGGCTACTCCTACGAGCAGTACTTC. It is translated as CASRERGYSYEQYF.

This clonotype has just a few counts. The junction departs from the called germline gene at one end, perhaps through a read error. The chain employs TRBV5-1 and TRBJ1-2; unclear D gene. Germline V gene lookup returns CDR1 SGHRS and CDR2 YFSETQ. This CDR3 is 15 amino acids long. The CDR3, as DNA: TGCGCCAGCAGCTTTCTTTCCTCGGGAGGGAATGGGTACACCTTC. Residues: CASSFLSSGGNGYTF. Based on the CDR3 plus reference TRBV5-1 and TRBJ1-2, the full variable domain is KAGVTQTPRYLIKTRGQQVTLSCSPISGHRSVSWYQQTPGQGLQFLFEYFSETQRNKGNFPGRFSGRQFSNSRSEMNVSTLELGDSALYLCASSFLSSGGNGYTFGSGTRLTVV.

This clonotype was detected ten times or more. The gene calls are TRBV12-5 and TRBJ2-1, with a possible D match to TRBD2 (7 bases). The CDR3 is 14 amino acids. Between the trimmed V and J ends, which lost 7 bases and 9 bases, there was a span of 19 bases. CDR1 LGHNT and CDR2 FRNRAP come from the germline V gene. The chain's CDR3 is CASAPGGGGGEQFF. The CDR3 DNA sequence: TGTGCTAGTGCCCCGGGGGGCGGGGGAGGTGAGCAGTTCTTC.

This clonotype was seen at least ten times. The chain couples TRBV10-3 to TRBJ1-3; D not resolved. The CDR3 consists of 13 residues. Trimming took 8 bases from V and 8 from J, leaving 16 bases between them. Germline V gene data show CDR1 as ENHRY and CDR2 as SYGVKD. The CDR3 region has the DNA TGTGCCATCGGACCGGCCTTTATGCACACCATATATTTT. Protein: CAIGPAFMHTIYF.

This clonotype was seen many times. The chain uses TRBV6-2 or TRBV6-3 and TRBJ2-5, with D possibly called TRBD1 or TRBD2 (5 bases each). The V gene's germline CDR1 is MNHEY and CDR2 SVGEGT. V dropped 5 bases and J dropped 6 bases, with 13 bases sitting between them. This CDR3 is 13 amino acids long. As DNA, the CDR3 is TGTGCCAGCAGTGCCCTGAGGGGAAAGACCCAGTACTTC. Translation: CASSALRGKTQYF.

This clonotype was found a few times. The chain couples TRBV5-5 to TRBJ2-5; possible D gene TRBD2, 7 bases. CDR1 and CDR2 (germline): SGHKS, YYEKEE (reference sequence). The length of the CDR3 is 15 residues. V was shortened by 4 bases and J by 5 bases, with 18 bases between the two germline ends. CDR3 sequence reads: CASSQGLLGGETQYF. The CDR3 DNA reads TGTGCCAGCAGCCAGGGACTATTAGGGGGGGAGACCCAGTACTTC.

This clonotype was seen many times. The V call is TRBV27, the J call TRBJ1-1; 11 positions agree with TRBD1. This CDR3 is 15 amino acids long. CDR1 MNHEY and CDR2 SMNVEV come from the germline V gene (reference sequence). Trimming removed 2 bases from V and 5 bases from J; junction bases left unmatched: 4. CDR3 DNA: TGTGCCAGCAGTTTAAAGGGGACAGGGGGGACTGAAGCTTTCTTT. It translates to CASSLKGTGGTEAFF.

This clonotype was seen ten or more times. V is TRBV5-1 and J is TRBJ2-7, with 7 bases identical to TRBD1. CDR3 length equals 14 residues. V lost 2 bases and J lost 0; bases outside the gene matches: 2. CDR1 SGHRS and CDR2 YFSETQ come from the germline V gene. The CDR3 DNA sequence: TGCGCCAGCAGCTTATGGGACAGCTCCTACGAGCAGTACTTC. The encoded protein is CASSLWDSSYEQYF.

This clonotype was picked up many times. The J gene is TRBJ2-3, the V gene TRBV5-4; 8 bases agree with TRBD2. Per germline, CDR1 SGHNT and CDR2 YYREEE (reference sequence). This CDR3 has 15 residues. V was pared by 2 bases and J by 4 bases, with 6 bases of the junction left unmatched. Written as DNA, the CDR3 is TGTGCCAGCAGCTTTATGGCGGGGGGTGCAGATACGCAGTATTTT. Protein sequence: CASSFMAGGADTQYF.

The chain recombines TRBV7-6 with TRBJ1-5, with 8 positions matching TRBD1. Trimming at V came to 5 bases and at J to 1 base, leaving 13 bases not matched to a gene. CDR3 length equals 18 residues. CDR1 is SGHVS, CDR2 FNYEAQ, per germline. CDR3 loop: CASSPVVRGLFSNQPQHF. The CDR3 DNA is TGTGCCAGCAGCCCTGTCGTCAGGGGGCTTTTCAGCAATCAGCCCCAGCATTTT.

The chain uses TRBV7-6 and TRBJ1-5; 12 bases are a match to TRBD1. Germline CDR1 SGHVS, CDR2 FNYEAQ. CDR3 length equals 15 residues. The V and J ends lost 4 bases and 7 bases, in that order; junction bases with no gene match: 5. The CDR3 loop reads CASSSGTGGGQPQHF. The CDR3 nucleotides read TGTGCCAGCAGCTCCGGGACAGGGGGCGGGCAGCCCCAGCATTTT.

This clonotype was counted at least ten times. J is TRBJ2-7 and V is TRBV11-2; no clear D. Germline assignment: CDR1 SGHAT and CDR2 FQNNGV. The CDR3 runs to 13 residues. Trimming pared 1 base from V and 4 bases from J, leaving 8 bases between. CDR3 region: CASSLGIDYEQYV. The CDR3 region has the DNA TGTGCCAGCAGCTTAGGGATAGATTACGAGCAGTACGTC.

This clonotype was seen at least ten times. V gene TRBV18 combines with J gene TRBJ2-2; 10 bases fit TRBD1. Germline CDR1 reads KGHSH; CDR2 reads LQKENI. Trimming took 1 base from V and 6 from J; bases not matched to a gene: 8. This CDR3 has 17 residues. CDR3 in DNA: TGTGCCAGCTCACCACTACGACAGGGGGCTTTGTCCGGGGAGCTGTTTTTT. Its translation: CASSPLRQGALSGELFF.

The table lists this clonotype with a few counts. This rearrangement joins TRBV20-1 to TRBJ2-3; 9 nucleotides line up with TRBD2. The CDR3 contains 14 residues. CDR1 is DFQATT and CDR2 is SNEGSKA in the germline V gene (reference sequence). J gave up 5 bases and V 3 bases, and 6 bases lay outside the gene matches. The CDR3 sequence is CSARPAGGIDTQYF. The CDR3 region has the DNA TGCAGTGCTAGGCCGGCGGGGGGGATAGATACGCAGTATTTT.

In its sample, this clonotype was seen many times. This chain uses TRBV2 with TRBJ1-5; D may be TRBD1 (6 bases). Germline assignment: CDR1 SNHLY and CDR2 FYNNEI. This CDR3 is 14 amino acids long. The V end was cut by 11 bases, the J end by 4 bases, with 18 bases between. The CDR3 DNA reads TGTGCCGCTCGCTCCCGGGGGGCTAATCAGCCCCAGCATTTT. Translating gives CAARSRGANQPQHF.

This clonotype was detected ten times or more. The chain combines TRBV6-5 with TRBJ1-2; no clear D gene. Trimming stripped 2 bases from V and 4 bases from J, with 8 bases between. The germline gives CDR1 MNHEY, CDR2 SVGAGI. This CDR3 region has 13 residues. The CDR3 region is CASSYARPYGYTF. The CDR3 bases are TGTGCCAGCAGTTACGCCAGACCCTATGGCTACACCTTC.

This clonotype showed up many times. The rearrangement joins TRBV5-5 to TRBJ1-6; D gene uncertain. Deletions cut 0 bases from V and 5 bases from J, with 9 bases between. Germline values: CDR1 SGHKS, CDR2 YYEKEE (reference sequence). The CDR3 extends over 15 amino acids. The CDR3, as DNA: TGTGCCAGCAGCTTGGAACAGATACATAATTCACCCCTCCACTTT. This gives the protein CASSLEQIHNSPLHF.

The chain couples TRBV19 to TRBJ2-2; D is possibly TRBD2 (7 bases). The germline V gene has CDR1 LNHDA and CDR2 SQIVND (reference sequence). CDR3 size: 14 residues. V was pared by 9 bases and J by 5 bases, with 16 bases between. The CDR3 DNA is TGTGCCAGCAGGGGCGGGGGTTTAACCGGGGAGCTGTTTTTT. Protein: CASRGGGLTGELFF.

This clonotype was counted ten times or more. The J gene is TRBJ2-7, the V gene TRBV20-1, with 7 bases matching TRBD1. The J segment lost 2 bases and the V segment lost 6 bases, leaving 4 bases of the junction unmatched. This CDR3 region has 12 residues. Per germline, CDR1 DFQATT and CDR2 SNEGSKA (reference sequence). CDR3 DNA sequence: TGCAGTGCCGCGACAGGGACCTACGAGCAGTACTTC. Its translation: CSAATGTYEQYF.

This clonotype was detected many times. CDR3 loop: CASSLALTLGYGYTF. CDR3 in DNA: TGTGCCAGCAGCTTAGCTCTCACTCTGGGATATGGCTACACCTTC. This chain connects TRBV7-2 to TRBJ1-2; D gene uncertain. The CDR3 has 15 residues. V was clipped by 0 bases and J by 5 bases, with 13 bases between them. The germline CDR1 and CDR2 sequences are SGHTA and FQGNSA.

The chain recombines TRBV5-1 with TRBJ2-6; D remains unclear. Trimming pared 2 bases from V and 0 bases from J, leaving 9 bases between. Germline V CDR1 and CDR2: SGHRS, YFSETQ. The CDR3 sequence is 16 residues long. CDR3 nucleotides: TGCGCCAGCAGCTTAGGGTTTAGCTCTGGGGCCAACGTCCTGACTTTC. Translating it yields CASSLGFSSGANVLTF.